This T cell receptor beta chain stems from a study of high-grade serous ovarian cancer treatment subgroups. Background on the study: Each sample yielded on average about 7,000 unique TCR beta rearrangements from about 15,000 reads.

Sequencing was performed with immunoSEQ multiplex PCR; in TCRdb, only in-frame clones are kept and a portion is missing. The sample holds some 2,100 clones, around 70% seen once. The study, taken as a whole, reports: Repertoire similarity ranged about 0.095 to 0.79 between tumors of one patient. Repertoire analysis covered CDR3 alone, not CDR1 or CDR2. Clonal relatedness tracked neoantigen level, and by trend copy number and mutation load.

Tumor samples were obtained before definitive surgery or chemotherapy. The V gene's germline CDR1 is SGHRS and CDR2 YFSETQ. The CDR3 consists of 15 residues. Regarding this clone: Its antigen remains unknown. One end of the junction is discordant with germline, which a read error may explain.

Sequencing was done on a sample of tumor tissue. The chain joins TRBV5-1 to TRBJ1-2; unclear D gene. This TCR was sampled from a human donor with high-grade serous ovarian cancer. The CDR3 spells CASSLGGVLNDGYTF. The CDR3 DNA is TGCGCCAGCAGCTTGGGCGGGGTTCTTAACGATGGCTACACCTTC.